This T cell receptor beta chain comes out of a study of shared clonotypes between healthy human individuals. Study-wide background: The donor pool was made up of two women and a few men aged 18 to 49.

Only in-frame clones appear in the TCRdb table, and some are missing; sequencing was by immunoSEQ multiplex PCR. The repertoire holds a few hundred thousand clones, just over 75% seen once, with approximately 12% in the top ten. Whole-study results and caveats: Only blood was sampled, and tissue TCR repertoires likely differ from blood ones. The expectation was that sequencing depth would affect clonotype sharing among donors.

Of note for this clone: Its target is unknown.

The CDR3 has 15 amino acids. V lost 3 bases and J lost 2; bases outside the gene matches: 4. Looked up from germline, CDR1 is SGHTA and CDR2 is FQGNSA. With unsorted samples, genomic DNA was obtained from 80 million to 100 million PBMCs. Sequenced input: PBMCs. This clonotype was sampled from a woman aged 40 to 55 in good health. Some clones in this sample may be carry-over from other donors' samples. The chain is built from TRBV7-2 and TRBJ2-1; TRBD2 matches at 7 bases. The CDR3 DNA reads TGTGCCAGCAGCTTGCCGGGACTAACCTACAATGAGCAGTTCTTC. As protein: CASSLPGLTYNEQFF.